The 2 T cell receptor beta chains below were found in one sample sequenced in a study of T cells in Graves' hyperthyroidism and ophthalmopathy. RNA transcripts gave rise to amplified TCR beta CDR3 regions. The HTBI primer set served for first-round RT-PCR of the TCR CDR3. TCRdb recomputed calls from the multiplex PCR reads with MiXCR, one row per CDR3 protein. The sample consists of about 200,000 distinct CDR3 sequences, about 18% of them appearing once. Source material: blood. These receptors were obtained from a man aged 40-49 years with Graves' hyperthyroidism.

This chain connects TRBV12-3 or TRBV12-4 to TRBJ2-3; D call uncertain. Trimming took off 3 bases at V and 1 base at J, with 8 bases between the two ends. The CDR3 is made up of 14 amino acids. CDR3 sequence: CASSFSQRTDTQYF. The CDR3 nucleotides read TGTGCCAGCAGTTTTTCCCAACGCACAGATACGCAGTATTTT.

This clonotype was found many times. This chain uses TRBV19 with TRBJ2-1; 8 nucleotides align to TRBD2. V was pared by 5 bases and J by 0 bases, with 3 bases of the junction left unmatched. The CDR3 covers 15 residues. Germline CDR1 is LNHDA and CDR2 is SQIVND (reference sequence). The CDR3 region has the DNA TGTGCCAGTAGTGCCGGGACTAGCTCCTACAATGAGCAGTTCTTC. Encoded protein: CASSAGTSSYNEQFF.